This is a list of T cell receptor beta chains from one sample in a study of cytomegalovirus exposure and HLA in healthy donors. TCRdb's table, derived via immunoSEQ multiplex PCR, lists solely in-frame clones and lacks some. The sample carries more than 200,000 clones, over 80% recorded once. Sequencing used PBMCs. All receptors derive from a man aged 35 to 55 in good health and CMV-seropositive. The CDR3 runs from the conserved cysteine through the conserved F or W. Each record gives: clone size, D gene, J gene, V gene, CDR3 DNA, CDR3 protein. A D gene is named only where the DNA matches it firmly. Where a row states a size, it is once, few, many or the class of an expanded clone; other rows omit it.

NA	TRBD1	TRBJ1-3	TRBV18	TGTGCCAGCTCACCGGAGGGGGCGCGTGGAAACACCATATATTTT	CASSPEGARGNTIYF
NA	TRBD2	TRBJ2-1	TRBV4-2	TGTGCCAGCAGCCCAAAGCTCCTAGCGGGGGATCCCTACAATGAGCAGTTCTTC	CASSPKLLAGDPYNEQFF
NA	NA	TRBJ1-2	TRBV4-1	TGCGCCAGCAGCTTAACAGGGAAGTCGAACTATGGCTACACCTTC	CASSLTGKSNYGYTF
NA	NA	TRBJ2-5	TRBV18	TGTGCCAGCTCACCTTTGCCCGGCGGGGAGACCCAGTACTTC	CASSPLPGGETQYF
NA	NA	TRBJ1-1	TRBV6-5	TGTGCCAGTGGACAGACCTACACTGAAGCTTTCTTT	CASGQTYTEAFF
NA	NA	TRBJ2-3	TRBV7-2	TGTGCCAGCAGCTTCAGACAGAACACAGATACGCAGTATTTT	CASSFRQNTDTQYF
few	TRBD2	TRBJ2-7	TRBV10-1	TGCGCCAGCAGTGAAGAGTCTAGCGGGAGGCTCGAGCAGTACTTC	CASSEESSGRLEQYF
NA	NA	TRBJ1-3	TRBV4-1	TGCGCCAGCAGCCAGGGGCCCCAGGGGCGTATCGGAAACACCATATATTTT	CASSQGPQGRIGNTIYF
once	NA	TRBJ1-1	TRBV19	TGTGGACTAACAGGGAACCTCACTGAAGCTTTCTTT	CGLTGNLTEAFF
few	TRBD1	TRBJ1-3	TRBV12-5	TGTGCTAGTGGTTTGGTAACCACCCCCGGGACAGGGGTCGGAAACACCATATATTTT	CASGLVTTPGTGVGNTIYF
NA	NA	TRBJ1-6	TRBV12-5	TGTGCTAGTGGGCCAAGCCCGTATTCACCCCTCCACTTT	CASGPSPYSPLHF